This TCR beta chain was documented in a study of OX40 agonist ivuxolimab in advanced cancers. The study, taken as a whole, reports: In the 0.1 to 3.0 mg/kg range, CD4+ and CD8+ blood T cells had expanded clonally by week 6.

Of note for this clone: Its antigen is unidentified.

At cycle 4 day 1, cycle 7 day 1, and baseline, blood was sampled. Some clones are missing from TCRdb's copy, which holds only in-frame ones; the method was immunoSEQ multiplex PCR. The sample includes 48,000 or so clones, roughly 86% of them seen just once. The sequences come from CD4+ or CD8+ T cells sorted from blood, collected in a trial of the OX40 agonist ivuxolimab. This receptor was obtained from an adult with an advanced solid tumor such as melanoma, head and neck, liver or kidney cancer.

This CDR3 is CASSQGRTGSWNEQFF. CDR3 nucleotide sequence: TGCGCCAGCAGCCAAGGGAGAACAGGGTCGTGGAATGAGCAGTTCTTC. This rearrangement joins TRBV4-1 to TRBJ2-1, with a tentative D call TRBD1 (6 bases). This CDR3 has 16 amino acids. The V end was cut by 1 base, the J end by 7 bases, with 17 bases between. Germline-derived CDR1 and CDR2 are MGHRA and YSYEKL.